The rows below give T cell receptor beta chains drawn from one sample of a study of blood T cell repertoires in COVID-19. Assay: immunoSEQ multiplex PCR; the TCRdb copy retains only in-frame clones and omits some. The sample records a few hundred thousand clones, approximately 86% being singletons. The specimen sequenced was peripheral blood. These receptors all come from a man aged 18 to 29 with active or convalescent COVID-19. Both conserved end residues are part of each CDR3. A D gene is named only where the DNA matches it firmly. Clone size is given for some rows only: seen once, a few or many times, or a class if the clone is expanded.

size: -; D: -; length: 15; V: TRBV11-2; J: TRBJ2-4; DNA: TGTGCCAGCAGCGTCTCGTCTGTAGCCAAAAACATTCAGTACTTC; CDR3: CASSVSSVAKNIQYF
size: -; D: TRBD2; length: 18; V: TRBV3-1/TRBV3-2; J: TRBJ2-2; DNA: TGTGCCAGCATCCTATACCGAGGACTAGCGGGGTACACCGGGGAGCTGTTTTTT; CDR3: CASILYRGLAGYTGELFF
size: -; D: TRBD2; length: 15; V: TRBV18; J: TRBJ2-7; DNA: TGTGCCAGCTCACCACCGGGGAGGGAGGGTCTCGAGCAGTACTTC; CDR3: CASSPPGREGLEQYF
size: -; D: TRBD1; length: 13; V: TRBV6-5; J: TRBJ2-7; DNA: TGTGCCAGTTCGGGACAGGTAGACTACGAGCAGTACTTC; CDR3: CASSGQVDYEQYF
size: -; D: TRBD1; length: 13; V: TRBV12-5; J: TRBJ1-4; DNA: TGTGCTAGCCAGGGGGCGTATGATGAAAAACTGTTTTTT; CDR3: CASQGAYDEKLFF
size: once; D: -; length: 17; V: TRBV7-9; J: TRBJ1-4; DNA: TGTGCCAGCAGCTTCAAAACAGGGTACGGGACTAATGAAAAACTGTTTTTT; CDR3: CASSFKTGYGTNEKLFF
size: -; D: TRBD1; length: 15; V: TRBV11-2; J: TRBJ2-5; DNA: TGTGCCAGCAGCCTGGACAGGGTGAATCTGGAGACCCAGTACTTC; CDR3: CASSLDRVNLETQYF
size: -; D: TRBD2; length: 17; V: TRBV6-2/TRBV6-3; J: TRBJ2-3; DNA: TGTGCCAGCAGTTACTCGGTAGCGGGAGTGGGTGGTGATACGCAGTATTTT; CDR3: CASSYSVAGVGGDTQYF
size: -; D: TRBD1; length: 13; V: TRBV19; J: TRBJ1-1; DNA: TGTGCCAGTAGTATGACAGGGGATACTGAAGCTTTCTTT; CDR3: CASSMTGDTEAFF
size: -; D: -; length: 16; V: TRBV18; J: TRBJ2-1; DNA: TGTGCCAGCTCACCACCGGACAGTTTTCTTCGCAATGAGCAGTTCTTC; CDR3: CASSPPDSFLRNEQFF
size: -; D: TRBD1; length: 14; V: TRBV28; J: TRBJ2-5; DNA: TGTGCCAGCAGTCTCATGGACAGGGAGGAGACCCAGTACTTC; CDR3: CASSLMDREETQYF
size: -; D: -; length: 13; V: TRBV28; J: TRBJ1-2; DNA: TGTGCCAGCACCCTCGGGGGTAACTATGGCTACACCTTC; CDR3: CASTLGGNYGYTF
size: -; D: -; length: 16; V: TRBV25-1; J: TRBJ2-3; DNA: TGTGCCAGCTATCGCTCTTTCGGGAGTGCCACAGATACGCAGTATTTT; CDR3: CASYRSFGSATDTQYF
size: -; D: -; length: 13; V: TRBV2; J: TRBJ1-2; DNA: TGTGCCAGCACGGGCAGGGTATCGTATGGCTACACCTTC; CDR3: CASTGRVSYGYTF
size: -; D: -; length: 14; V: TRBV19; J: TRBJ1-3; DNA: TGTGCCAGTAGTCAACAGAGTTCGGGAAACACCATATATTTT; CDR3: CASSQQSSGNTIYF
size: -; D: TRBD1; length: 14; V: TRBV6-5; J: TRBJ1-1; DNA: TGTGCCAGCAAGCAGGGGGCTATGAACACTGAAGCTTTCTTT; CDR3: CASKQGAMNTEAFF
size: -; D: -; length: 11; V: TRBV7-9; J: TRBJ2-2; DNA: TGTGCCAGCAGTTTAATAGGGGAGCTGTTTTTT; CDR3: CASSLIGELFF
size: -; D: -; length: 10; V: TRBV2; J: TRBJ1-6; DNA: TGTGCCAGCGGCGGACGGGGGGCAGACTTT; CDR3: CASGGRGADF
size: -; D: -; length: 16; V: TRBV7-2; J: TRBJ1-3; DNA: TGTGCCAGCAGCCGCGGGACGGACTACTCTGGAAACACCATATATTTT; CDR3: CASSRGTDYSGNTIYF
size: -; D: TRBD2; length: 16; V: TRBV7-6; J: TRBJ2-5; DNA: TGTGCCAGCAGCTTAGGTGGGCTAGCGGGACTAGAGACCCAGTACTTC; CDR3: CASSLGGLAGLETQYF
size: -; D: -; length: 13; V: TRBV18; J: TRBJ2-5; DNA: TGTGCCAGCTCACCGCGGGGCAGCGAGACCCAGTACTTC; CDR3: CASSPRGSETQYF
size: few; D: TRBD1; length: 22; V: TRBV15; J: TRBJ1-4; DNA: TGTGCCACCAGCAGAGATCTCCTACGCTATTACGCGATATCAGGGGGAGACGAAAAACTGTTTTTT; CDR3: CATSRDLLRYYAISGGDEKLFF
size: -; D: TRBD2; length: 17; V: TRBV7-9; J: TRBJ2-3; DNA: TGTGCCAGCAGCTTAGCAGGCTCTAGCGGGGCCACAGATACGCAGTATTTT; CDR3: CASSLAGSSGATDTQYF
size: -; D: TRBD1; length: 15; V: TRBV2; J: TRBJ2-7; DNA: TGTGCCAGCAACGACCCCGGGACAGGGGGCCACGAGCAGTACTTC; CDR3: CASNDPGTGGHEQYF
size: -; D: -; length: 14; V: TRBV7-2; J: TRBJ1-2; DNA: TGTGCCAGCAGCTTAAGTCCGGGAGGTGGAGGCTACACCTTC; CDR3: CASSLSPGGGGYTF
size: -; D: TRBD2; length: 14; V: TRBV11-1; J: TRBJ2-5; DNA: TGTGCCAGCAGCTTAGAACTAGCGGAAGAGACCCAGTACTTC; CDR3: CASSLELAEETQYF
size: -; D: -; length: 16; V: TRBV5-6; J: TRBJ1-4; DNA: TGTGCCAGCAGCTATACAGGGTTAACCACCAATGAAAAACTGTTTTTT; CDR3: CASSYTGLTTNEKLFF
size: -; D: -; length: 15; V: TRBV6-5; J: TRBJ2-1; DNA: TGTGCCAGCAGTCCGGACACCTCTTCCTACAATGAGCAGTTCTTC; CDR3: CASSPDTSSYNEQFF
size: -; D: -; length: 20; V: TRBV4-3; J: TRBJ2-1; DNA: TGCGCCAGCAGCCAAGATATTCGACAGGCCAATCTTCTCTCCTACAATGAGCAGTTCTTC; CDR3: CASSQDIRQANLLSYNEQFF
size: -; D: TRBD1; length: 15; V: TRBV2; J: TRBJ1-1; DNA: TGTGCCAGCAGTGAGGAGGGGGCCGCAGTCACTGAAGCTTTCTTT; CDR3: CASSEEGAAVTEAFF
size: -; D: -; length: 16; V: TRBV16; J: TRBJ1-2; DNA: TGTGCCAGCAGCCAAGAAACAGTCAGCCTTAACTATGGCTACACCTTC; CDR3: CASSQETVSLNYGYTF
size: -; D: -; length: 12; V: TRBV29-1; J: TRBJ2-2; DNA: TGCAGCGTTCCCGACAGCACCGGGGAGCTGTTTTTT; CDR3: CSVPDSTGELFF
size: -; D: -; length: 16; V: TRBV7-9; J: TRBJ1-1; DNA: TGTGCCAGCAGCTTTACGGCCTCTAGGGGGACCACTGAAGCTTTCTTT; CDR3: CASSFTASRGTTEAFF
size: -; D: -; length: 14; V: TRBV6-2/TRBV6-3; J: TRBJ1-5; DNA: TGTGCCAGCAGTTACCTTCTGAGCAATCAGCCCCAGCATTTT; CDR3: CASSYLLSNQPQHF
size: -; D: -; length: 15; V: TRBV5-1; J: TRBJ2-3; DNA: TGCGCCAGCAGCTTGGCGGCGGGTATTCCAGATACGCAGTATTTT; CDR3: CASSLAAGIPDTQYF
size: -; D: TRBD1; length: 13; V: TRBV27; J: TRBJ1-6; DNA: TGTGCCAGCGGGGGGACAGGGTGGTCACCCCTCCACTTT; CDR3: CASGGTGWSPLHF
size: -; D: -; length: 15; V: TRBV11-2; J: TRBJ2-4; DNA: TGTGCCAGCAGCCCAGAGTACCCAGCCCGGGACATTCAGTACTTC; CDR3: CASSPEYPARDIQYF
size: -; D: -; length: 13; V: TRBV5-1; J: TRBJ2-5; DNA: TGCGCCAGCAGCTCGTTCGGGGGAGAGACCCAGTACTTC; CDR3: CASSSFGGETQYF
size: -; D: TRBD2; length: 16; V: TRBV7-9; J: TRBJ2-2; DNA: TGTGCCAGCAGCTTATTACGGCTAGCGGGATCCGGGGAGCTGTTTTTT; CDR3: CASSLLRLAGSGELFF
size: -; D: -; length: 15; V: TRBV5-4; J: TRBJ2-7; DNA: TGTGCCAGCAGCTTGTCTGGGACTCAGAGCTACGAGCAGTACTTC; CDR3: CASSLSGTQSYEQYF